This TCR beta chain was observed in a study of blood T cell repertoires in COVID-19. Across the study: Samples came from the United States, Italy and Spain, spanning acute and convalescent COVID-19.

Libraries were prepared by immunoSEQ multiplex PCR; TCRdb keeps only in-frame clonotypes and omits some of them. The sample lists around 61,000 clones; 86% were seen once. CDR3 length: 13 amino acids. Trimming shortened V by 4 bases and J by 3 bases, and 10 bases separated the two germline ends. Germline-derived CDR1 and CDR2 are SQVTM and ANQGSEA. The TCR was taken from a man aged 45-65 years with active COVID-19. The rearrangement links TRBV29-1 to TRBJ2-1; the D is unclear. Sequenced: peripheral blood. The CDR3 loop reads CSVAGSYYNEQFF. In DNA, the CDR3 is TGCAGCGTTGCTGGCAGTTACTACAATGAGCAGTTCTTC.